Below are 32 T cell receptor beta chains sequenced from a single sample in a study of CD8 T cells in ankylosing spondylitis. Overall study findings and caveats: For ankylosing spondylitis blood, a TCR beta motif of 8 or 9 highly homologous variants appeared characteristic.

TCRdb re-called the 5' RACE reads through MiXCR, storing one row per CDR3 protein. This table holds over 450,000 distinct CDR3 sequences, more than 9.5% found once. Antigens of these TCRs are unknown. The sequencing input was blood, either unsorted or a sorted T cell fraction (not recorded which). Every receptor here comes from a male donor with ankylosing spondylitis.

V and J are TRBV7-8 and TRBJ2-7; TRBD2 matches 10 bases. The junction had 3 bases not matched to a gene; V was cut back by 1 base and J by 0 bases. The CDR3 is 16 amino acids. CDR1 is SGHVS and CDR2 is FQNEAQ in the germline V gene. The CDR3 is CASSLVGLAASYEQYF. As DNA, the CDR3 is TGTGCCAGCAGCTTAGTTGGACTAGCGGCCTCCTACGAGCAGTACTTC.

This clonotype was seen a few times. The chain carries TRBV11-2 and TRBJ2-1; 9 bases align to TRBD2. Unmatched junction bases numbered 7, after V lost 1 base and J lost 9 bases. This CDR3 has 15 residues. CDR1 SGHAT and CDR2 FQNNGV come from the germline V gene. The CDR3 nucleotides read TGTGCCAGCAGCTTAGGTGCGGGAGGGTCTATTGAGCAGTTCTTC. It encodes CASSLGAGGSIEQFF.

The sample holds a few counts of this clonotype. The gene calls are TRBV4-1 and TRBJ2-3, with 9 bases identical to TRBD2. Germline-derived CDR1 and CDR2 are MGHRA and YSYEKL. V lost 0 bases, J lost 1 base, and 8 bases stayed unmatched. This CDR3 contains 18 residues. The CDR3 nucleotides read TGCGCCAGCAGCCAAGATACCAGCGGGAGGACAGGCACAGATACGCAGTATTTT. Encoded protein: CASSQDTSGRTGTDTQYF.

V gene TRBV24-1 combines with J gene TRBJ2-3; 10 bases are a match to TRBD1. V lost 4 bases and J lost 5; bases outside the gene matches: 8. The CDR3 sequence is 16 residues long. Germline assignment: CDR1 KGHDR and CDR2 SFDVKD. The CDR3 loop is CATSDAGTGAGDTQYF. The CDR3 nucleotides are TGTGCCACCAGTGACGCCGGGACAGGGGCGGGAGATACGCAGTATTTT.

This clonotype was recorded a few times. The chain joins TRBV27 to TRBJ2-2; 7 bases agree with TRBD1. CDR1 and CDR2 (germline): MNHEY, SMNVEV (reference sequence). The CDR3 loop spans 16 amino acids. With V trimmed by 3 bases and J by 1 base, 5 bases remained unmatched. DNA for the CDR3: TGTGCCAGCAGTTTCTCTCCAGGGGGGAACACCGGGGAGCTGTTTTTT. This gives the protein CASSFSPGGNTGELFF.

The rearrangement links TRBV4-2 to TRBJ2-1; TRBD2 agrees at 7 bases. The CDR3 has 16 amino acids. The germline CDR1 and CDR2 sequences are LGHNA and YNFKEQ. J gave up 0 bases and V 3 bases, and 5 bases lay outside the gene matches. CDR3 region: CASSHGGTSSYNEQFF. For the CDR3, the DNA is TGTGCCAGCAGCCACGGGGGGACGAGCTCCTACAATGAGCAGTTCTTC.

This clonotype was counted many times. The chain carries TRBV11-2 and TRBJ2-1; no clear D. Trimming removed 1 base from V and 7 bases from J, with 11 bases in between. The CDR3 has 14 amino acids. Looked up from germline, CDR1 is SGHAT and CDR2 is FQNNGV. The CDR3 here is CASSLVVTPNEQFF. The CDR3 region has the DNA TGTGCCAGCAGCTTAGTAGTGACACCGAATGAGCAGTTCTTC.

In this sample, this clonotype turned up once. V usage is TRBV11-2 and J usage is TRBJ2-5, with no clear D. Trimming took off 4 bases at V and 2 bases at J, with 8 bases between the two ends. This CDR3 region has 13 residues. Germline CDR1 and CDR2: SGHAT and FQNNGV. CDR3 in amino acids: CASSSSWQETQYF. CDR3 sequence (DNA): TGTGCCAGCAGCTCCTCGTGGCAAGAGACCCAGTACTTC.

A few counts support this clonotype. The chain joins TRBV7-9 to TRBJ1-4; perhaps TRBD1 as D (5 bases). The CDR3 has 16 residues. V was shortened by 5 bases and J by 5 bases, with 18 bases between the two germline ends. The germline V gene encodes CDR1 SEHNR and CDR2 FQNEAQ (reference sequence). This chain's CDR3 is CASSRQLGAANEKLFF. The CDR3 DNA sequence: TGTGCCAGCAGCCGACAGTTGGGCGCCGCCAATGAAAAACTGTTTTTT.

This clonotype has a count of ten or more. The chain is built from TRBV10-3 and TRBJ2-1; D remains unclear. Germline CDR1 reads ENHRY; CDR2 reads SYGVKD. The ends were cut back, 0 bases at V and 9 bases at J, with 15 bases in the middle. The CDR3 is 15 residues long. The CDR3 bases are TGTGCCATCAGTGAGTCGATTCCCCTTCCGAGTGAGCAGTTCTTC. Translation gives CAISESIPLPSEQFF.

The CDR3 loop is CASFASSTDTQYF. The CDR3 coding sequence is TGTGCCAGCTTCGCTAGTTCTACCGATACGCAGTATTTT. V and J are TRBV2 and TRBJ2-3; D uncertain. Trimming removed 8 bases from V and 6 bases from J, with 15 bases in between. The germline V gene has CDR1 SNHLY and CDR2 FYNNEI. The CDR3 is made up of 13 amino acids.

This clonotype has a count of ten or more. The chain combines TRBV29-1 with TRBJ1-3; 8 bases are shared with TRBD1. Per germline, CDR1 SQVTM and CDR2 ANQGSEA. The CDR3 contains 17 residues. The junction had 10 bases not matched to a gene; V was cut back by 0 bases and J by 3 bases. The CDR3 here is CSVEDLPPGGFGNTIYF. The CDR3, as DNA: TGCAGCGTTGAAGATCTTCCGCCAGGGGGCTTTGGAAACACCATATATTTT.

The J gene is TRBJ2-1, the V gene TRBV20-1; 8 nucleotides align to TRBD2. The CDR3 runs to 16 residues. The germline CDR1 and CDR2 sequences are DFQATT and SNEGSKA (reference sequence). V shed 5 bases, J shed 7 bases, and the junction held 16 bases outside the gene matches. The CDR3 region is CSAPRPGGQLGNEQFF. The CDR3 nucleotides are TGCAGTGCTCCCCGACCGGGAGGGCAGTTGGGGAATGAGCAGTTCTTC.

This clonotype has more than one count but fewer than ten. The V gene is TRBV27, the J gene TRBJ2-2, with D perhaps TRBD1 (6 bases). The CDR3 consists of 16 residues. The V and J ends lost 8 bases and 5 bases respectively, with 21 bases between them. The V gene's germline CDR1 is MNHEY and CDR2 SMNVEV (reference sequence). CDR3 region: CASGPWTEALTGELFF. The CDR3 DNA reads TGTGCCAGCGGCCCCTGGACAGAAGCGTTGACCGGGGAGCTGTTTTTT.

The chain is built from TRBV7-9 and TRBJ1-1; a possible D gene is TRBD1 (6 bases). CDR3 length: 15 amino acids. Germline CDR1 is SEHNR and CDR2 is FQNEAQ (reference sequence). V lost 1 base, J lost 2 bases, and 11 bases lay in between. In DNA form, the CDR3 reads TGTGCCAGCAGCTTAGTGACAGGCATTAACACTGAAGCTTTCTTT. Translation: CASSLVTGINTEAFF.

V and J are TRBV12-3 or TRBV12-4 and TRBJ1-5; D gene ambiguous. The CDR3 consists of 15 residues. V was pared by 3 bases and J by 1 base, with 10 bases between. This chain's CDR3 is CASSFLGSSNQPQHF. CDR3 in DNA: TGTGCCAGCAGTTTTCTGGGCTCGAGCAATCAGCCCCAGCATTTT.

The chain carries TRBV29-1 and TRBJ2-4; D gene unclear. Germline V lookup: CDR1 SQVTM, CDR2 ANQGSEA. CDR3 size: 12 residues. Trimming pared 0 bases from V and 7 bases from J, leaving 7 bases between. Here the CDR3 reads CSVEDSLNIQYF. CDR3 coding DNA: TGCAGCGTTGAAGACAGTTTGAACATTCAGTACTTC.

This clonotype turned up a few times. The chain uses TRBV12-3 or TRBV12-4 and TRBJ1-2; no definite D call. With 3 bases removed from V and 7 bases from J, the gap between germline ends came to 15 bases. CDR3 length equals 14 residues. CDR3 nucleotide sequence: TGTGCCAGCAGTTTTGGTTTTAGTCCTCCTGGCTACACCTTC. Translated, it gives CASSFGFSPPGYTF.

The table lists this clonotype with many counts. V gene TRBV12-3 or TRBV12-4 combines with J gene TRBJ1-2, with D unresolved. The germline V and J ends were trimmed by 5 bases and 4 bases, with 8 bases remaining between them. The CDR3 is 12 amino acids. CDR3 loop: CASSDSGYGYTF. DNA for the CDR3: TGTGCCAGCAGTGATTCAGGCTATGGCTACACCTTC.

CDR3 bases: TGTGCCAGCAGTGCCTTTAATGAGCAGTTCTTC. Protein product: CASSAFNEQFF. This chain joins TRBV2 and TRBJ2-1, with D uncertain. CDR1 is SNHLY, CDR2 FYNNEI, per germline. V was cut by 4 bases and J by 7 bases, with 5 bases left in between. This CDR3 has 11 residues.

As for this clonotype: With a much larger clone just one base away, this may be a read error. The chain couples TRBV12-3 or TRBV12-4 to TRBJ1-5, with D unclear. The V and J ends lost 3 bases and 6 bases respectively, with 12 bases between them. There are 14 residues in the CDR3. The DNA of the CDR3 is TGTGCCAGCAGTTTGCAGGTGGGTGGTCAGCCCCAGCATTTT. Translation gives CASSLQVGGQPQHF.

The chain carries TRBV10-3 and TRBJ1-5; 7 bases match TRBD1. V gave up 4 bases and J gave up 3 bases; unmatched junction bases: 3. This CDR3 contains 14 residues. CDR1 is ENHRY, CDR2 SYGVKD, per germline. CDR3 nucleotides: TGTGCCATCAGTGCCGACAGGGACAATCAGCCCCAGCATTTT. Its translation is CAISADRDNQPQHF.

Details on this clonotype: A much larger clone differs by one base, so this may be a read error. This chain joins TRBV3-1 and TRBJ2-1; D is ambiguous. CDR3 size: 14 residues. From germline, CDR1 is LGHDT and CDR2 YNNKEL (reference sequence). The CDR3 protein is CASSQVNSLNGQFF. In nucleotides, the CDR3 is TGTGCCAGCAGCCAAGTTAACAGCCTCAATGGGCAGTTCTTC.

This clonotype was found many times. The rearrangement joins TRBV7-9 to TRBJ2-1; D call uncertain. This CDR3 has 12 amino acids. CDR1 and CDR2 from the germline V gene are SEHNR and FQNEAQ (reference sequence). V was cut by 3 bases and J by 7 bases, with 7 bases left in between. The CDR3 DNA reads TGTGCCAGCAGCTTTCGAGTAAATGAGCAGTTCTTC. Residues: CASSFRVNEQFF.

The chain carries TRBV24-1 and TRBJ1-1, with D tentatively TRBD1 (5 bases). The CDR3 is 13 residues long. CDR1 KGHDR and CDR2 SFDVKD come from the germline V gene. V lost 5 bases, J lost 5 bases, and 11 bases lay in between. CDR3: CATSARGSTEAFF. The CDR3 DNA reads TGTGCCACCAGTGCAAGGGGTAGTACTGAAGCTTTCTTT.

This chain joins TRBV29-1 and TRBJ2-3; D may be TRBD1 (5 bases). The length of the CDR3 is 14 residues. V dropped 4 bases and J dropped 0 bases, with 11 bases sitting between them. CDR1 is SQVTM and CDR2 is ANQGSEA in the germline V gene. CDR3 region: CSVVVRGSTDTQYF. CDR3 nucleotides: TGCAGCGTTGTAGTTAGGGGCAGCACAGATACGCAGTATTTT.

This clonotype appeared a few times. This sequence joins TRBV9 and TRBJ2-1; 12 nucleotides align to TRBD2. This CDR3 is built from 14 residues. Germline V gene sequence: CDR1 SGDLS, CDR2 YYNGEE. The ends lost 8 bases at V and 6 bases at J; junction bases unmatched: 6. DNA for the CDR3: TGTGCCAGTCAAAGGACTAGCGGGACCAATGAGCAGTTCTTC. This translates into CASQRTSGTNEQFF.

This clonotype was observed a handful of times. The chain employs TRBV12-3 or TRBV12-4 and TRBJ1-2, with D possibly matching TRBD1 (5 bases). V shed 4 bases and J shed 8 bases, with 17 bases lying between them. This CDR3 region has 14 residues. The CDR3 reads CASSYDLGGSGYTF. CDR3 in DNA: TGTGCCAGCAGTTACGACCTGGGGGGGTCGGGCTACACCTTC.

Concerning this clonotype: At one of its ends the junction is not consistent with the germline gene, which may arise from a read error. The V and J genes are TRBV6-1 and TRBJ2-1; no clear D gene. Germline V CDR1 and CDR2: MNHNS, SASEGT. This CDR3 comprises 16 residues. The CDR3 region has the DNA TGTGCCAGCAGCGAAGGCAGTGGGCGGACCTACAATGAGCAGTTCTTC. Translating gives CASSEGSGRTYNEQFF.

The chain employs TRBV28 and TRBJ1-2; the D gene is possibly TRBD1 (5 bases). V gave up 2 bases and J gave up 0 bases, with 16 bases separating them. Per the germline V gene, CDR1 is MDHEN and CDR2 is SYDVKM. This CDR3 has 17 amino acids. The CDR3 nucleotides are TGTGCCAGCAGTTTAAGCCCGGGGGGACCAGCTAACTATGGCTACACCTTC. Translated: CASSLSPGGPANYGYTF.

This clonotype showed up just a few times. The chain uses TRBV29-1 and TRBJ2-7; 7 positions match TRBD2. The CDR3 runs 15 residues. Germline CDR1 SQVTM, CDR2 ANQGSEA. The junction had 14 bases not matched to a gene; V was cut back by 5 bases and J by 4 bases. The CDR3 here is CSVTLSGGGGYEQYV. DNA of the CDR3: TGCAGCGTTACCCTGAGTGGGGGGGGAGGGTACGAGCAGTACGTC.

This chain joins TRBV5-1 and TRBJ2-1, with TRBD2 matching 8 bases. The CDR3 length is 18 residues. CDR1 is SGHRS, CDR2 YFSETQ, per germline. Trimming at V came to 0 bases and at J to 2 bases, leaving 10 bases not matched to a gene. The CDR3 sequence: CASSLARAGGSTYNEQFF. As DNA, the CDR3 is TGCGCCAGCAGCTTGGCGAGGGCGGGAGGAAGCACCTACAATGAGCAGTTCTTC.